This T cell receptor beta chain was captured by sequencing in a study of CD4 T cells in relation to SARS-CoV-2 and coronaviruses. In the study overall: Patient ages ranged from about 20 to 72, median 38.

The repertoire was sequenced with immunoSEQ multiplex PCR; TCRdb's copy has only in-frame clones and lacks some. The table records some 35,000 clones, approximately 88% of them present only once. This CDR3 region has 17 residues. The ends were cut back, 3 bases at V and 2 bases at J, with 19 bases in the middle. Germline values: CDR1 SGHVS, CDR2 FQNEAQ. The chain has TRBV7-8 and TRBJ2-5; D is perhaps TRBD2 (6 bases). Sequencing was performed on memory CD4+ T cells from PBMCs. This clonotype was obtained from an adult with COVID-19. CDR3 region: CASSFTPGTGEQETQYF. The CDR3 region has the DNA TGTGCCAGCAGCTTTACCCCCGGGACGGGGGAACAAGAGACCCAGTACTTC.